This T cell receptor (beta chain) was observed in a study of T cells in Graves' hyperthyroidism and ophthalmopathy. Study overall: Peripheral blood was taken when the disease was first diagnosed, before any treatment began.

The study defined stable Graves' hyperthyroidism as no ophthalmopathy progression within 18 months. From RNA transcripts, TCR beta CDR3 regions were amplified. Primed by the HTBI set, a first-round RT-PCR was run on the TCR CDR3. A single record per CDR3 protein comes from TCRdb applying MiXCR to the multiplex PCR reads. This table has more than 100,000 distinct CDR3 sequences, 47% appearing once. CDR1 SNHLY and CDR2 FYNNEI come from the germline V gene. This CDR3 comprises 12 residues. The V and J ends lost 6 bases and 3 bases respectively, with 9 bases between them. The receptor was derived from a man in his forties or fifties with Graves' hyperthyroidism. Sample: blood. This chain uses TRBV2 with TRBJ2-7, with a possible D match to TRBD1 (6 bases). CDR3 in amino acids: CASRDSLYEQYF. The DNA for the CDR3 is TGTGCCAGCAGGGACAGTCTCTACGAGCAGTACTTC.